This T cell receptor (beta chain) stems from a study of OX40 agonist ivuxolimab in advanced cancers. Across the whole study: Those enrolled were 82.7% male, with a mean age of roughly 60 years and ages from roughly 20 to 85. Under the entry rules, prior anti-PD-1, anti-PD-L1 or anti-CTLA-4 therapy was allowed, and roughly 41% had some.

Details on this clone: Antigen: not known.

Germline V gene sequence: CDR1 SGHVS, CDR2 FNYEAQ. V gave up 1 base and J gave up 0 bases; unmatched junction bases: 2. The CDR3 covers 18 residues. General observations from the study: Expanded peripheral T-cell antigen specificity went undetermined.

TCRdb keeps only in-frame clones here, not all; method: immunoSEQ multiplex PCR. Here the sample spans approximately 70,000 clones, approximately 80% being singletons. It was autoimmune disease history or systemic immunosuppression that excluded patients. This TCR came from an adult with an advanced solid tumor such as melanoma, head and neck, liver or kidney cancer. The sequenced sample was CD4+ or CD8+ T cells sorted from blood, obtained in a trial of the OX40 agonist ivuxolimab. The chain joins TRBV7-6 to TRBJ2-3; 15 bases agree with TRBD2. Here the CDR3 reads CASSLGTSGGGSTDTQYF. CDR3 bases: TGTGCCAGCAGCTTAGGGACTAGCGGGGGGGGAAGCACAGATACGCAGTATTTT.